One sample yielded the 2 T cell receptor beta chains listed below, sequenced in a study of tumor-infiltrating lymphocytes in primary liver carcinoma. A primer matching the constant region was used to make TCR beta cDNA from about 500 ng of total RNA. ARM-PCR was slightly modified, and three nested multiplex PCR rounds with it gave rise to the TCR beta libraries. TRBV1-TRBV30 forward primers paired with a C-beta reverse primer drove the first two PCR rounds, about 9 cycles each. TCRdb called the multiplex PCR reads again in MiXCR, with one record for every CDR3 protein. The data hold 250,000 to 350,000 distinct CDR3 sequences, with roughly 60% observed a single time. It was unsorted whole blood that yielded blood RNA, and germline DNA was also extracted. The sequencing sample was made of peripheral blood. Every receptor here comes from a woman in her twenties or thirties with primary liver carcinoma and hepatitis B virus infection.

This clonotype was counted many times. V gene TRBV12-3 or TRBV12-4 combines with J gene TRBJ2-1; possibly TRBD1 for D (6 bases). V was cut by 6 bases and J by 4 bases, with 13 bases left in between. The CDR3 spans 14 residues. The CDR3 sequence: CASSNNQGYNEQFF. CDR3 bases: TGTGCCAGCAGCAATAACCAGGGGTACAATGAGCAGTTCTTC.

Comments on this clonotype: The junction and the germline gene differ at one end; a read error may be behind it. The rearrangement uses TRBV6-1 and TRBJ1-2, with D perhaps matching TRBD1 (6 bases). CDR1 is MNHNS, CDR2 SASEGT, per germline. The CDR3 is 15 amino acids. The CDR3, as DNA: TGTGCCAGCAGTTACGGGACAAACTCTAACTTTGGCTACACCTTC. Protein product: CASSYGTNSNFGYTF.